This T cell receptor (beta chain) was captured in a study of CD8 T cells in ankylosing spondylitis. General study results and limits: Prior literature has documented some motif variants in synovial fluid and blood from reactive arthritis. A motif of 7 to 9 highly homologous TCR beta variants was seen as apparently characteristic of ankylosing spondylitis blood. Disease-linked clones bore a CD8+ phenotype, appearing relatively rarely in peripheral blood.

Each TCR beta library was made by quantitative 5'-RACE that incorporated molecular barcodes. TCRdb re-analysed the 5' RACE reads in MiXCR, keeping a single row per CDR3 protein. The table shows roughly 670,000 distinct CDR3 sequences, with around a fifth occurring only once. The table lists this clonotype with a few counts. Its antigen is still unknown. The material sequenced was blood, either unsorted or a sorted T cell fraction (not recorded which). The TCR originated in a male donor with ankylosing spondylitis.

CDR3 sequence reads: CASSVADGTGGFAEAFF. CDR3 bases: TGTGCCAGCAGCGTAGCTGATGGGACAGGGGGCTTCGCTGAAGCTTTCTTT. The chain uses TRBV9 and TRBJ1-1; 12 bases map to TRBD1. Trimming removed 0 bases from V and 6 bases from J; junction bases left unmatched: 9. The CDR3 loop spans 17 amino acids. Germline V CDR1 and CDR2: SGDLS, YYNGEE.